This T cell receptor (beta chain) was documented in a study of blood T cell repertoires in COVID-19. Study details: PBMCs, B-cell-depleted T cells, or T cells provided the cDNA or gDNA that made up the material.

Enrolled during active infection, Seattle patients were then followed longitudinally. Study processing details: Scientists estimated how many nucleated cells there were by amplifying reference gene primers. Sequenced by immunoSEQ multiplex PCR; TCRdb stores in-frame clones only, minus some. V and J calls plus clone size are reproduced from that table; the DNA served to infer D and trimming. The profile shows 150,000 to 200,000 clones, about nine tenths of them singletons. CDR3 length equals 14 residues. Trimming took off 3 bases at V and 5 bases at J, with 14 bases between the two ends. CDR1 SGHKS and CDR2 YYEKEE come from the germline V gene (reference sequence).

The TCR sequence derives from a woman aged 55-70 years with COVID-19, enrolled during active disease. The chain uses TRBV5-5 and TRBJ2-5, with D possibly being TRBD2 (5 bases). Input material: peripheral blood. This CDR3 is CASSSPRGLETQYF. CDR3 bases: TGTGCCAGCAGCTCCCCCCGAGGGTTGGAGACCCAGTACTTC.